This TCR beta chain originates from a study of T cell repertoires in cytomegalovirus infection. Across the study: Signatures in public TCR beta sequences pointed to both CMV infection and matching HLA type.

This clonotype was counted many times. The target antigen is unknown. V lost 2 bases to trimming and J lost 6 bases, with 5 bases between them. Germline-derived CDR1 and CDR2 are SGHAT and FQNNGV. CDR3 length equals 12 residues. Using its own MiXCR run on the reads, TCRdb lists one record per CDR3 protein. The data show hundreds of thousands of distinct CDR3 sequences, 29% seen once. Study-wide results and caveats: HLA-C-restricted CMV clonotypes gave the most frequent clonotype in two of eight donors.

The V gene is TRBV11-2, the J gene TRBJ2-1; D ambiguous. The input for sequencing was cultured PBMCs, taken from culture after CMV antigen stimulation. The sequence derives from a human donor in good health (CMV status not recorded). Some clones in this sample may be carry-over from other donors' samples. CDR3 loop: CASSLTVNEQFF. DNA for the CDR3: TGTGCCAGCAGCTTAACTGTCAATGAGCAGTTCTTC. The whole variable domain, filled in from reference TRBV11-2 and TRBJ2-1, reads EAGVAQSPRYKIIEKRQSVAFWCNPISGHATLYWYQQILGQGPKLLIQFQNNGVVDDSQLPKDRFSAERLKGVDSTLKIQPAKLEDSAVYLCASSLTVNEQFFGPGTRLTVL.